This entry features one T cell receptor beta chain sequence. Its specificity is not known. The length of the CDR3 is 15 residues. Trimming at V came to 6 bases and at J to 4 bases, leaving 9 bases not matched to a gene. Germline V lookup: CDR1 MNHEY, CDR2 SVGAGI. The sample comes from a study of PD-L1 blockade in urothelial cancer. For the study at large: Males with bladder-origin urothelial cancer constituted most of the 29 patients. Analysis of the blood was performed 3 weeks (second dose) and 6 weeks after treatment start. General study findings and limits: When measured at 3 weeks, tumor-associated blood clones expanded more in durable-benefit patients.

The study collected 1 to 8 samples per patient, pretreatment and on-treatment. Here immunoSEQ multiplex PCR was the method, and the copy in TCRdb shows in-frame clones only, minus some. The profile shows tens of thousands of clones, roughly 80% of them singletons. V usage is TRBV6-5 and J usage is TRBJ1-1; the match to TRBD1 covers 9 bases. The specimen was PBMCs, collected around atezolizumab (anti-PD-L1) treatment. This sequence was found in a man aged 45-65 years with urothelial cancer. CDR3 in amino acids: CASSPWTGDRTEAFF. Written as DNA, the CDR3 is TGTGCCAGCAGCCCTTGGACAGGGGACCGCACTGAAGCTTTCTTT.